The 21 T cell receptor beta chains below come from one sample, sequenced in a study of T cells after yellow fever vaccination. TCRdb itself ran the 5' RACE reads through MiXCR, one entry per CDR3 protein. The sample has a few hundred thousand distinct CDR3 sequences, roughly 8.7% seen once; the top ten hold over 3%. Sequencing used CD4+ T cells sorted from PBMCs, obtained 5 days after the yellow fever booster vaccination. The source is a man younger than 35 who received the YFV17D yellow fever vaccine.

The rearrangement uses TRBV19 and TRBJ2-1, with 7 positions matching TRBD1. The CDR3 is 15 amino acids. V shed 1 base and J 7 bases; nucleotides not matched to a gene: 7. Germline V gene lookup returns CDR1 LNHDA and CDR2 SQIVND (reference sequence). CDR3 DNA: TGTGCCAGTAGTATAGGAGGGGGCGCCGGGAATGAGCAGTTCTTC. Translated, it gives CASSIGGGAGNEQFF.

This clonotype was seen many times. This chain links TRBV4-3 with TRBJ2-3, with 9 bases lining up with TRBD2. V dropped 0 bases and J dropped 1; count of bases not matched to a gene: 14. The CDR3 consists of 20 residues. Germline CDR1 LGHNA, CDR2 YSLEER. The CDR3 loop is CASSQDRASGGIRGTDTQYF. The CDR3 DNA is TGCGCCAGCAGCCAAGATCGGGCCAGCGGGGGGATTCGGGGCACAGATACGCAGTATTTT.

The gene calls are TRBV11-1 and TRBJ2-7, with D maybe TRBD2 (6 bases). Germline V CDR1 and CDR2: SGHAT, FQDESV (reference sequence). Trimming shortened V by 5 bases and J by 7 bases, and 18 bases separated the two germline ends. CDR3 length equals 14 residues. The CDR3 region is CASSHGGGSQEQYF. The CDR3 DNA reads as TGTGCCAGCAGCCACGGGGGAGGTTCGCAGGAGCAGTACTTC. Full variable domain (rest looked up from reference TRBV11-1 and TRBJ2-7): EAEVAQSPRYKITEKSQAVAFWCDPISGHATLYWYRQILGQGPELLVQFQDESVVDDSQLPKDRFSAERLKGVDSTLKIQPAELGDSAMYLCASSHGGGSQEQYFGPGTRLTVT.

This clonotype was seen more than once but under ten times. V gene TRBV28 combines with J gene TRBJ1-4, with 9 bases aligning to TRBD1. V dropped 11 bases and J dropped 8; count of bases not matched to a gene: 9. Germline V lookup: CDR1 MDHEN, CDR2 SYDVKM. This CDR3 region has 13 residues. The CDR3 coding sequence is TGTGCCGCGGGACAGGGCGCGAACGAAAAACTGTTTTTT. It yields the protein CAAGQGANEKLFF.

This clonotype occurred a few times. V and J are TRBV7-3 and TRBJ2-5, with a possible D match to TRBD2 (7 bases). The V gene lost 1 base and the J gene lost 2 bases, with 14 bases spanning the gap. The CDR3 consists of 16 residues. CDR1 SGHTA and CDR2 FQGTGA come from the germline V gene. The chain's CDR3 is CASSLNGGGLQETQYF. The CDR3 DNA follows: TGTGCCAGCAGCTTAAATGGCGGGGGCCTTCAAGAGACCCAGTACTTC.

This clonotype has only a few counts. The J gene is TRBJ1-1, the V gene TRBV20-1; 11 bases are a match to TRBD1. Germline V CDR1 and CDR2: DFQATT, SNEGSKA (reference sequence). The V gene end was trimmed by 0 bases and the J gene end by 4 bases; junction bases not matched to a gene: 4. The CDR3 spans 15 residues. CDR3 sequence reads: CSAREADRGLTEAFF. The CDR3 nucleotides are TGCAGTGCTAGAGAGGCGGACAGGGGGCTCACTGAAGCTTTCTTT.

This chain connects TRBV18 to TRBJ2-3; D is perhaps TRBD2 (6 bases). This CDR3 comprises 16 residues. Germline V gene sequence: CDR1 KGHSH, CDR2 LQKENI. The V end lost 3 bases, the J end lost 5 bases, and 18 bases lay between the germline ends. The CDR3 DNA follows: TGTGCCAGCTCACCTCCGGGACTGGCCCAGGGAGATACGCAGTATTTT. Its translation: CASSPPGLAQGDTQYF. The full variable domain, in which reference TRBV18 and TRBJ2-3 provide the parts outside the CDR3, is NAGVMQNPRHLVRRRGQEARLRCSPMKGHSHVYWYRQLPEEGLKFMVYLQKENIIDESGMPKERFSAEFPKEGPSILRIQQVVRGDSAAYFCASSPPGLAQGDTQYFGPGTRLTVL.

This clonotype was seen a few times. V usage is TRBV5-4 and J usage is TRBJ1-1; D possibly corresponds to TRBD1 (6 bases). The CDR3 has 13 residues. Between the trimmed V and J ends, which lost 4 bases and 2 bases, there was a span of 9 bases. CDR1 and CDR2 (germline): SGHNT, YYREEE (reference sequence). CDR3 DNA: TGTGCCAGCAGCAAGGACAGAAACACTGAAGCTTTCTTT. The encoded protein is CASSKDRNTEAFF. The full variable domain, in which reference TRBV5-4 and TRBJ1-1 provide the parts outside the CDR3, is ETGVTQSPTHLIKTRGQQVTLRCSSQSGHNTVSWYQQALGQGPQFIFQYYREEENGRGNFPPRFSGLQFPNYSSELNVNALELDDSALYLCASSKDRNTEAFFGQGTRLTVV.

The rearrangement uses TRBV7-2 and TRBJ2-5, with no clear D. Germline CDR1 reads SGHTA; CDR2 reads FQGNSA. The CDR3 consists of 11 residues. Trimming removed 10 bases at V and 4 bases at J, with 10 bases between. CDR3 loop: CATSLTETQYF. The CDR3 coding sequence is TGTGCCACCTCATTGACAGAGACCCAGTACTTC.

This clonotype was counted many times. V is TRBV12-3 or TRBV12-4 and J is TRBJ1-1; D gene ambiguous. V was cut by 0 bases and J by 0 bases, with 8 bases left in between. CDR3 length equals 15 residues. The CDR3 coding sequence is TGTGCCAGCAGTTTAGCGGCGTTCATGAACACTGAAGCTTTCTTT. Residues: CASSLAAFMNTEAFF.

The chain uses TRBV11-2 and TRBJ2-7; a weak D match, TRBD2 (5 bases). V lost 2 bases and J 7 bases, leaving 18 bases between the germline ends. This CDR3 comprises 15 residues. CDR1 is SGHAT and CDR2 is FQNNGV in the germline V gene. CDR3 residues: CASSLPRRGFREQYF. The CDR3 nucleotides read TGTGCCAGCAGCTTACCTAGACGGGGATTTCGGGAGCAGTACTTC.

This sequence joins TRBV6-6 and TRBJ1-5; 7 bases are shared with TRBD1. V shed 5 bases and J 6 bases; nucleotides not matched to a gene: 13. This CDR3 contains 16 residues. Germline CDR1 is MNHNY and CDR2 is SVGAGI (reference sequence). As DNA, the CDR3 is TGTGCCAGCAGTCCAACGACAGGGACCCCCCCTCAGCCCCAGCATTTT. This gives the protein CASSPTTGTPPQPQHF.

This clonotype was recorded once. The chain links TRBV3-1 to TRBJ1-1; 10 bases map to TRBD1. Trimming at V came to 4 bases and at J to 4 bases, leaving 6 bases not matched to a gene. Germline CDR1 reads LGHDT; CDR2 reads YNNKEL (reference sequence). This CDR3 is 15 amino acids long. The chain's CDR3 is CASSRVTGGGTEAFF. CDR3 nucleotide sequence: TGTGCCAGCAGCCGAGTGACAGGGGGCGGCACTGAAGCTTTCTTT.

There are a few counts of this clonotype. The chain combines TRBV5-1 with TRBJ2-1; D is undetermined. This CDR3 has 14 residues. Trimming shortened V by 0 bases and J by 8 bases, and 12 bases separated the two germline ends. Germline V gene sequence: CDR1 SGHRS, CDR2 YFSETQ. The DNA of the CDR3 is TGCGCCAGCAGCTTGGAGATCCCGAATTATGAGCAGTTCTTC. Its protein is CASSLEIPNYEQFF.

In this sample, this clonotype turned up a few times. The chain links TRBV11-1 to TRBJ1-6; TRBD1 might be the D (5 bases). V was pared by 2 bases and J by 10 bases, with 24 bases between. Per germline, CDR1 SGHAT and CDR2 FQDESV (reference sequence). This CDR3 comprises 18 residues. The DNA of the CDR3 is TGTGCCAGCAGCTTAATTGGGACGGCGAACTACCCTGGGTCACCCCTCCACTTT. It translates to CASSLIGTANYPGSPLHF.

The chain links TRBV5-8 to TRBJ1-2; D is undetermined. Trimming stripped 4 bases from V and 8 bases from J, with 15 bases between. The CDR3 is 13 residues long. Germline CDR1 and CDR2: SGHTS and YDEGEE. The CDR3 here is CASSPTVVGGYTF. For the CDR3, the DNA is TGTGCCAGCAGCCCGACTGTTGTTGGGGGCTACACCTTC.

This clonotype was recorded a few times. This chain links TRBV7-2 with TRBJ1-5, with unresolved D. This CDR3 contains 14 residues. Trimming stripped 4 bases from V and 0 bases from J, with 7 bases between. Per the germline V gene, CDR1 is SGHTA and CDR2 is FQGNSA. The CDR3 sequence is CASSYGHSNQPQHF. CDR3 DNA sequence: TGTGCCAGCAGCTACGGGCATAGCAATCAGCCCCAGCATTTT. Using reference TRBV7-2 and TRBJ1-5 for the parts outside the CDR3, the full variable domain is GAGVSQSPSNKVTEKGKDVELRCDPISGHTALYWYRQSLGQGLEFLIYFQGNSAPDKSGLPSDRFSAERTGGSVSTLTIQRTQQEDSAVYLCASSYGHSNQPQHFGDGTRLSIL.

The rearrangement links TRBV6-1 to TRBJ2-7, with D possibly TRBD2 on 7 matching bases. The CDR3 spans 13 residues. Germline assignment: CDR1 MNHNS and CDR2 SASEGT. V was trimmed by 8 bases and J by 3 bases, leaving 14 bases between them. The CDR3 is CASLRGGLYEQYF. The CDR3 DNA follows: TGTGCCAGCCTAAGGGGGGGGCTCTACGAGCAGTACTTC.

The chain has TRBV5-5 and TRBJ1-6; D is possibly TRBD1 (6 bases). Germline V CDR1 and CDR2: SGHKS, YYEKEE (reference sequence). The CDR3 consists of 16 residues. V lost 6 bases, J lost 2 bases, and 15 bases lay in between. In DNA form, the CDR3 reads TGTGCCAGCACCCAATTCAGGGGAACCTATAATTCACCCCTCCACTTT. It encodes CASTQFRGTYNSPLHF.

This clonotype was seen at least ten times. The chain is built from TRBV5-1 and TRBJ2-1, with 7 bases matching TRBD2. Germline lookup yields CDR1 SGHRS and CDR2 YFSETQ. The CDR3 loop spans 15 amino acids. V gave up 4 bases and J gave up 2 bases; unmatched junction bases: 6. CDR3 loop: CASSGGGTTYNEQFF. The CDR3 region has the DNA TGCGCCAGCAGCGGGGGGGGGACTACCTACAATGAGCAGTTCTTC.

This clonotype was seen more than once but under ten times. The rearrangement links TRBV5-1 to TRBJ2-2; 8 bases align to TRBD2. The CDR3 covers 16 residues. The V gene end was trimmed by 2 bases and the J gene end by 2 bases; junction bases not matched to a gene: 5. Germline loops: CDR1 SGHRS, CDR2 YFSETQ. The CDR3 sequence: CASSFMTSVNTGELFF. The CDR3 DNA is TGCGCCAGCAGCTTTATGACTAGCGTCAACACCGGGGAGCTGTTTTTT.